This T cell receptor beta chain was captured in a study of cytomegalovirus exposure and HLA in healthy donors. Whole-study findings and limits: Researchers reported that three CMV-associated chains were confirmed in vitro as CMV antigen-specific. Researchers catalogued approximately 170 TCR beta chains as cytomegalovirus-associated. Subsequent analysis revealed that first-cohort TCR clusters tended to co-occur in the 120 or so validation repertoires.

Assay used: immunoSEQ multiplex PCR; TCRdb lists only in-frame clones, some missing. Counted here are under 200,000 clones, under 95% occurring once; the ten biggest clones make up around 3.1%. This clone was seen a handful of times. Its antigen remains unknown. Trimming at V came to 3 bases and at J to 5 bases, leaving 4 bases not matched to a gene. The CDR3 has 14 amino acids. Germline loops: CDR1 LNHDA, CDR2 SQIVND (reference sequence). This sequence originates from a woman aged 18-30 years in good health and CMV-seropositive. The V call is TRBV19, the J call TRBJ2-7; 10 bases match TRBD2. Sequenced material: PBMCs. CDR3 in amino acids: CASSILAGVNEQYF. The CDR3 DNA sequence: TGTGCCAGTAGTATCCTAGCGGGAGTAAACGAGCAGTACTTC.